Following are 10 T cell receptor beta chains from one sample sequenced in a study of blood T cell repertoires in COVID-19. Measured with immunoSEQ multiplex PCR; TCRdb has only the in-frame clones, and not every one. The sample contains 150,000 to 200,000 clones, 80% to 85% of which appear only once. What was sequenced was peripheral blood. Receptor source: a woman older than 75 with active or convalescent COVID-19.

The genes are TRBV30 and TRBJ1-5, with TRBD1 as a possible D gene (6 bases). CDR1 is GTSNPN, CDR2 SVGIG, per germline (reference sequence). This CDR3 has 14 amino acids. The germline V and J ends were trimmed by 2 bases and 3 bases, with 11 bases remaining between them. In DNA form, the CDR3 reads TGTGCCTGGAGTTCGGACAGTCTCAATCAGCCCCAGCATTTT. Encoded protein: CAWSSDSLNQPQHF.

The chain combines TRBV5-1 with TRBJ2-7; 7 nucleotides agree with TRBD1. V trimming: 7 bases; J trimming: 6 bases; junction bases outside the gene matches: 10. This CDR3 has 13 amino acids. Germline V gives CDR1 SGHRS, CDR2 YFSETQ. The CDR3 sequence is CASGRQGSGEQYF. The DNA for the CDR3 is TGCGCCAGCGGCCGACAGGGAAGTGGCGAGCAGTACTTC. Full variable domain (missing parts from reference TRBV5-1 and TRBJ2-7): KAGVTQTPRYLIKTRGQQVTLSCSPISGHRSVSWYQQTPGQGLQFLFEYFSETQRNKGNFPGRFSGRQFSNSRSEMNVSTLELGDSALYLCASGRQGSGEQYFGPGTRLTVT.

The gene calls are TRBV7-2 and TRBJ2-7; tentatively, D is TRBD2 (5 bases). Germline CDR1 SGHTA, CDR2 FQGNSA. This CDR3 contains 13 residues. V was trimmed by 5 bases and J by 1 base, leaving 9 bases between them. This chain's CDR3 is CASSVSGSYEQYF. The DNA of the CDR3 is TGTGCCAGCAGCGTAAGCGGTTCCTACGAGCAGTACTTC.

V is TRBV6-2 or TRBV6-3 and J is TRBJ2-5; D gene unclear. In germline, CDR1 is MNHEY, CDR2 SVGEGT. The CDR3 runs to 12 residues. V dropped 4 bases and J dropped 3 bases, with 6 bases sitting between them. CDR3 sequence reads: CASSFPKETQYF. CDR3 nucleotide sequence: TGTGCCAGCAGTTTCCCCAAAGAGACCCAGTACTTC.

As for this clone: The junction departs from germline at one end; a sequencing error may be responsible. The V and J genes are TRBV19 and TRBJ2-1, with TRBD2 matching 7 bases. CDR3 length: 14 residues. Germline V gene lookup returns CDR1 LNHDA and CDR2 SQIVND (reference sequence). The CDR3 DNA reads TGTGCCAGTACCCTGGGCCCAAGCGGGGAGGGAGGGGTCTTC. Protein product: CASTLGPSGEGGVF.

The chain carries TRBV6-2 or TRBV6-3 and TRBJ2-7, with D possibly being TRBD1 (5 bases). V gave up 6 bases and J gave up 4 bases, with 10 bases separating them. This CDR3 comprises 12 residues. In germline, CDR1 is MNHEY, CDR2 SVGEGT. CDR3 sequence reads: CASSPWTYEQYF. The CDR3 region has the DNA TGTGCCAGCAGCCCCTGGACATACGAGCAGTACTTC.

This chain joins TRBV7-8 and TRBJ1-2; 8 nucleotides line up with TRBD1. V dropped 5 bases and J dropped 4; count of bases not matched to a gene: 6. Germline-derived CDR1 and CDR2 are SGHVS and FQNEAQ. The CDR3 runs to 14 residues. CDR3 DNA sequence: TGTGCCAGCAGCCCCGGACAGGGTCTCTATGGCTACACCTTC. Translation gives CASSPGQGLYGYTF.

The chain recombines TRBV4-2 with TRBJ2-7, with 14 bases identical to TRBD2. The CDR3 runs 17 residues. The V gene's germline CDR1 is LGHNA and CDR2 YNFKEQ. Unmatched junction bases numbered 10, after V lost 5 bases and J lost 4 bases. The CDR3 reads CASSLEGLAGAFYEQYF. The CDR3 DNA reads TGTGCCAGCAGCTTGGAGGGACTAGCGGGGGCCTTTTACGAGCAGTACTTC.

This rearrangement joins TRBV5-1 to TRBJ1-2; 11 bases are a match to TRBD1. CDR1 SGHRS and CDR2 YFSETQ come from the germline V gene. Trimming cost V 2 bases and J 0 bases; bases outside gene matches: 9. This CDR3 spans 18 amino acids. The CDR3 DNA is TGCGCCAGCAGCTTAGGGACAGGGGGGCTTGGCTCTAACTATGGCTACACCTTC. Its protein is CASSLGTGGLGSNYGYTF.

The chain joins TRBV6-6 to TRBJ1-1; no reliable D call. V lost 0 bases to trimming and J lost 8 bases, with 13 bases between them. Germline V lookup: CDR1 MNHNY, CDR2 SVGAGI (reference sequence). CDR3 length: 14 residues. The DNA of the CDR3 is TGTGCCAGCAGTTACTCATTTGTGACTACCGAAGCTTTCTTT. Translation gives CASSYSFVTTEAFF.